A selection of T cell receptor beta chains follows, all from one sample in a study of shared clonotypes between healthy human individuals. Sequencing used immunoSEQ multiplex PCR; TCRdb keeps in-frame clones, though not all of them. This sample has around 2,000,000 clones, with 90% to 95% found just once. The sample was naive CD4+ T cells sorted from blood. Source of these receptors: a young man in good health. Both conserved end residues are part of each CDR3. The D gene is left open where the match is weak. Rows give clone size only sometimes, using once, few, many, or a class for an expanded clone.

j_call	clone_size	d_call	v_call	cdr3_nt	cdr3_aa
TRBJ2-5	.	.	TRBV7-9	TGTGCCAGCAGCTTTTATATGGAGACCCAGTACTTC	CASSFYMETQYF
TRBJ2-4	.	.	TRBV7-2	TGTGCCAGCAGCTTTAGGGGTCGTTTAGCCAAAAACATTCAGTACTTC	CASSFRGRLAKNIQYF
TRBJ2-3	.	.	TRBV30	TGTGCCTGGAGTGTACGTCTTAGCACAGATACGCAGTATTTT	CAWSVRLSTDTQYF
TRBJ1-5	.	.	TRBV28	TGTGCCAGCAGCAAAGGGGGTAGCAATCAGCCCCAGCATTTT	CASSKGGSNQPQHF
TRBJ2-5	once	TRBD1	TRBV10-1	TGCGCCAGCAGTCGTGGGACAGGGGGCTGGGAGACCCAGTACTTC	CASSRGTGGWETQYF
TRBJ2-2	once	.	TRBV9	TGTGCCAGCTCCCGCGCCCAGCGAGCGAACACCGGGGAGCTGTTTTTT	CASSRAQRANTGELFF
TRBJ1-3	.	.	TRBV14	TGTGCCAGCAGCCGGCAGGGGAAAGGAAACACCATATATTTT	CASSRQGKGNTIYF
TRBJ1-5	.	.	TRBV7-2	TGTGCCAGCAGCTTAGTTGGAGATCAGCCCCAGCATTTT	CASSLVGDQPQHF
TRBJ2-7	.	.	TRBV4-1	TGCGCCAGCAGCCAAGCGATAGTGGGGGGAAGCTCCTACGAGCAGTACTTC	CASSQAIVGGSSYEQYF
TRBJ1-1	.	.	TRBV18	TGTGCCAGCTCAACAGGGTTGAACACTGAAGCTTTCTTT	CASSTGLNTEAFF
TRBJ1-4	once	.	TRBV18	TGTGCCAGCTCACGTTTACAGGGATCTAATGAAAAACTGTTTTTT	CASSRLQGSNEKLFF
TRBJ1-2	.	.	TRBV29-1	TGCAGCGTTGACGGGGGACCAGGAGGCTACACCTTC	CSVDGGPGGYTF
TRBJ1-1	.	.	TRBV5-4	TGTGCCAGCAGCCCACCCGACAGGTTCGGCACTGAAGCTTTCTTT	CASSPPDRFGTEAFF
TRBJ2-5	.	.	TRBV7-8	TGTGCCAGCAGCTTCCTGCGGCAAGAGACCCAGTACTTC	CASSFLRQETQYF
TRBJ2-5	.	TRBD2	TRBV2	TGTGCCAGCAGAGCCCGGACTAGCGGGGACGAGACCCAGTACTTC	CASRARTSGDETQYF
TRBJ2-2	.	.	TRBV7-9	TGTGCCGCCGGGGGCACCGGGGAGCTGTTTTTT	CAAGGTGELFF
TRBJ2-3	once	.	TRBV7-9	TGTGCCAGCAGCCCCCCACCGGGGTCAGATACGCAGTATTTT	CASSPPPGSDTQYF
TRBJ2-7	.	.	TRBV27	TGTGCCAGCAGTCTTATGGGGGTCCAGGGACCCTACGAGCAGTACTTC	CASSLMGVQGPYEQYF
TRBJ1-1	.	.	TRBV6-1	TGTGCCAGCACTAGAGCGGTAAACACTGAAGCTTTCTTT	CASTRAVNTEAFF
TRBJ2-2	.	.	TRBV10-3	TGTGCCATCAGTGAGTCGACTCGGGGGTCACACACCGGGGAGCTGTTTTTT	CAISESTRGSHTGELFF
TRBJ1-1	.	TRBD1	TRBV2	TGTGCCAGCAGTTGGACAGGGAACACTGAAGCTTTCTTT	CASSWTGNTEAFF
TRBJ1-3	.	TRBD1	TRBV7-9	TGTGCCAGCAGCACTAGCCAAGGGGGCTCCGGAAACACCATATATTTT	CASSTSQGGSGNTIYF
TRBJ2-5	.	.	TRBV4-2	TGTGCCAGCAGACTTCCATTCCCGTCGGGGGTGCAGACCCAGTACTTC	CASRLPFPSGVQTQYF
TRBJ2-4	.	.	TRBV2	TGTGCCAGCAGTGACCGTGTGAACATTCAGTACTTC	CASSDRVNIQYF
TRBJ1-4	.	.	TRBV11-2	TGTGCCAGCAGCTCCCCGGGGGCCGGTGAAAAACTGTTTTTT	CASSSPGAGEKLFF
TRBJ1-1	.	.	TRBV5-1	TGCGCCAGCCGCTTGGGGACCGTAGCCACTGAAGCTTTCTTT	CASRLGTVATEAFF
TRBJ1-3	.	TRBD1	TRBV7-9	TGTGCCAGCAGCTCCCAGGGGGCGGTAGGTGGAAACACCATATATTTT	CASSSQGAVGGNTIYF
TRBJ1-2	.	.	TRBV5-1	TGCGCCAGCAGCTTGGGGGACCACAGGGTCCGACCTCATGGCTACACCTTC	CASSLGDHRVRPHGYTF
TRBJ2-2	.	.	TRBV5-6	TGTGCCAGCAGCTTGGGCGGACGCCATCTCGCCGGGGAGCTGTTTTTT	CASSLGGRHLAGELFF
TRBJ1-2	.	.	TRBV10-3	TGTGCCATCAGTGGAGGGAACTATGGCTACACCTTC	CAISGGNYGYTF
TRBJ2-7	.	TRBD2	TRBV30	TGTGCCTGGAGTCGAGGGACTAGCGGGACTCTATACGAGCAGTACTTC	CAWSRGTSGTLYEQYF
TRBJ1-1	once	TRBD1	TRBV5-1	TGCGCCAGCAGCCCGCGGACAGGGGGATCACCTGAAGCTTTCTTT	CASSPRTGGSPEAFF
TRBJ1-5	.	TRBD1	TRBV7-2	TGTGCCAGCAGCTTCGACGGACAGGGTTACAATCAGCCCCAGCATTTT	CASSFDGQGYNQPQHF
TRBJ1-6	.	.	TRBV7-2	TGTGCCAGCAGCTTAGACGGGGTCTCACCCCTCCACTTT	CASSLDGVSPLHF
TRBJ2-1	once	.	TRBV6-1	TGTGCCAGCAGTGACGCGAACCGGGATCCCTACAATGAGCAGTTCTTC	CASSDANRDPYNEQFF
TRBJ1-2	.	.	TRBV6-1	TGTGCCAGCAGTGGGAGGGAGTCAAACGGTAACTATGGCTACACCTTC	CASSGRESNGNYGYTF
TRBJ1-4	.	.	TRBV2	TGTGCCAGCAGTGAAAGGAGAACAACTAATGAAAAACTGTTTTTT	CASSERRTTNEKLFF
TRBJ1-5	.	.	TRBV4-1	TGCGCCAGCAGCCAAGATGGTTCCGGGAAAACTCCCCAGCATTTT	CASSQDGSGKTPQHF
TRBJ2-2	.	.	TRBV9	TGTGCCAGCAGCGGTCGGCAGTGGGCCGGGGAGCTGTTTTTT	CASSGRQWAGELFF
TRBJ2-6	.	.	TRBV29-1	TGCAGCGTGGTCGATTCGTCTGGGGCCAACGTCCTGACTTTC	CSVVDSSGANVLTF
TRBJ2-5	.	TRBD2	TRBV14	TGTGCCAGCAGCCCCCTTAGCGGGAGAGGAGGGCAAGAGACCCAGTACTTC	CASSPLSGRGGQETQYF
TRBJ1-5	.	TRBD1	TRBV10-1	TGCGCCAGCGCCCATCCCGGGACAGGGGGGAATTATAGCAATCAGCCCCAGCATTTT	CASAHPGTGGNYSNQPQHF
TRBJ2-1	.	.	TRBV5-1	TGCGCCAGCAGCCCCCCGCGACAGTCCAATGAGCAGTTCTTC	CASSPPRQSNEQFF
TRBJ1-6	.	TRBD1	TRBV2	TGTGCCAGCAACCACAGGGGGGATTCACCCCTCCACTTT	CASNHRGDSPLHF
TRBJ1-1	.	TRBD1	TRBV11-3	TGTGCCAGCAGCAATGACAGGGGTTTAACTTTCTTT	CASSNDRGLTFF